Given below is one T cell receptor (beta chain) in context. In its sample, this clonotype was seen a few times. Its cognate antigen has yet to be identified. Per-base quality was not reported, and no clone a single base away is much larger than it. This entry comes from a study of patients and donors after allogeneic stem cell transplantation (dated by TCRdb to the early 2020s). Reading the germline V gene gives CDR1 SGHVS and CDR2 FQNEAQ. The CDR3, cysteine through phenylalanine, is 14 amino acids long. Of the read, only the CDR3 DNA is kept; its 42 bases are in frame from base 1. A distance of 7 bases separates the germline ends of V and J, which lose 0 bases and 5 bases respectively. The library was generated by RT-PCR. Sequenced using a NextSeq 550. TCRdb redid the processing of the public reads, applying fastp at Q25 and MiXCR, and retained in-frame beta chains. Merged by CDR3 protein, the rows form single entries marked with the most common genes and DNA. The sample contains fewer than 500,000 distinct CDR3 sequences, approximately 16% of them found a single time. The top ten constitute around 7.2% of the sample.

Sequenced input: blood, either unsorted or a sorted T cell fraction (not recorded which). The rearrangement combines TRBV7-8 with TRBJ1-4; the D gene cannot be resolved reliably. The clonotype comes from a human donor who was either an allogeneic HSCT recipient or a stem cell or donor lymphocyte infusion donor (not recorded which). It is not recorded whose cells these are; they may come from a transplant donor. The nucleotide sequence reads as follows: TGTGCCAGCAGCTTAGCGGCGGCGAATGAAAAACTGTTTTTT. The encoded protein is CASSLAAANEKLFF.